This entry lists 27 T cell receptor beta chains sequenced from one sample in a study of blood T cell repertoires in COVID-19 (TCRdb year 2020). The library was built by means of the immunoSEQ multiplex PCR assay. TCRdb carries this immuneACCESS record with in-frame sequences only. Its versions omit some clonotypes, under half of them owing to an unresolved V gene in the studies checked, with the rest unexplained. A total of 170,000 or so clones appear in this sample, 80% to 90% of them only once. The ten top clones hold 0.8% to 1% of the sample. Sequencing used peripheral blood. These receptors were obtained from a woman aged 18-30 years who had recovered from COVID-19.

The rearrangement joins TRBV6-5 to TRBJ2-5; D gene uncertain. The germline V and J ends were trimmed by 2 bases and 0 bases, with 10 bases remaining between them. The CDR3 covers 15 residues. Germline assignment: CDR1 MNHEY and CDR2 SVGAGI. The CDR3 here is CASSYGPQYQETQYF. For the CDR3, the DNA is TGTGCCAGCAGTTACGGTCCTCAGTACCAAGAGACCCAGTACTTC.

The chain links TRBV7-2 to TRBJ2-5; TRBD2 might be the D (5 bases). Looked up from germline, CDR1 is SGHTA and CDR2 is FQGNSA. The CDR3 is made up of 15 amino acids. The V gene lost 1 base and the J gene lost 5 bases, with 14 bases spanning the gap. The CDR3 reads CASSLVGLQRETQYF. The CDR3 DNA reads as TGTGCCAGCAGCTTAGTCGGACTGCAGAGGGAGACCCAGTACTTC.

The J gene is TRBJ2-1, the V gene TRBV6-5; 8 bases fit TRBD2. This CDR3 has 14 residues. The trim removed 6 bases at V and 10 bases at J, leaving 11 bases unmatched. In germline, CDR1 is MNHEY, CDR2 SVGAGI. The CDR3 sequence is CASRGKGLGREQFF. As DNA, the CDR3 is TGTGCCAGCAGGGGAAAGGGACTAGGTCGCGAGCAGTTCTTC.

The CDR3 DNA reads TGTGCCAGCACCGAAACAGGGCGGAATTCACCCCTCCACTTT. The encoded protein is CASTETGRNSPLHF. The chain is built from TRBV6-5 and TRBJ1-6; TRBD1 might be the D (6 bases). CDR1 is MNHEY, CDR2 SVGAGI, per germline. This CDR3 comprises 14 residues. Trimming removed 7 bases from V and 7 bases from J, with 14 bases in between.

The V and J genes are TRBV7-3 and TRBJ2-2; 8 bases match TRBD2. V lost 9 bases, J lost 4 bases, and 10 bases stayed unmatched. CDR1 and CDR2 from the germline V gene are SGHTA and FQGTGA. The CDR3 loop spans 15 amino acids. CDR3 DNA sequence: TGTGCCAGTTCAACGGGGGGGCCGAGCACCGGGGAGCTGTTTTTT. This translates into CASSTGGPSTGELFF.

Only a few counts were recorded for this clone. The rearrangement joins TRBV4-1 to TRBJ2-2, with 7 bases fitting TRBD2. Germline trimming cut 4 bases from V and 0 bases from J; bases unmatched to any gene: 11. The CDR3 loop spans 18 amino acids. CDR1 MGHRA and CDR2 YSYEKL come from the germline V gene. CDR3 coding DNA: TGCGCCAGCAGCCCCAAGGATTCGGGACTAACGAACACCGGGGAGCTGTTTTTT. Translation: CASSPKDSGLTNTGELFF.

The CDR3 sequence is CASSMTGTVSYEQYF. The CDR3 DNA reads TGTGCCAGTAGTATGACCGGGACAGTCTCCTACGAGCAGTACTTC. The V and J genes are TRBV19 and TRBJ2-7; 7 bases are a match to TRBD1. The junction had 5 bases not matched to a gene; V was cut back by 3 bases and J by 0 bases. Germline values: CDR1 LNHDA, CDR2 SQIVND (reference sequence). The CDR3 loop spans 15 amino acids.

The chain employs TRBV29-1 and TRBJ1-2; perhaps TRBD1 as D (5 bases). Trimming cost V 1 base and J 0 bases, with 21 bases left between them. This CDR3 is 18 amino acids long. CDR1 and CDR2 (germline): SQVTM, ANQGSEA. The CDR3 reads CSVEVDRPPLKANYGYTF. In DNA, the CDR3 is TGCAGCGTTGAAGTAGACAGACCCCCCTTAAAAGCTAACTATGGCTACACCTTC.

The chain links TRBV28 to TRBJ1-1; D perhaps matches TRBD1 (5 bases). Trimming pared 5 bases from V and 5 bases from J, leaving 21 bases between. CDR1 and CDR2 (germline): MDHEN, SYDVKM. The CDR3 runs 16 residues. For the CDR3, the DNA is TGTGCCAGCAGTGGGGCCGACAGTCAAGGTAGTACTGAAGCTTTCTTT. It yields the protein CASSGADSQGSTEAFF. Supplemented by reference TRBV28 and TRBJ1-1, the full variable domain reads DVKVTQSSRYLVKRTGEKVFLECVQDMDHENMFWYRQDPGLGLRLIYFSYDVKMKEKGDIPEGYSVSREKKERFSLILESASTNQTSMYLCASSGADSQGSTEAFFGQGTRLTVV.

V and J are TRBV7-9 and TRBJ1-4; tentatively, D is TRBD1 (5 bases). This CDR3 region has 12 residues. Germline CDR1 reads SEHNR; CDR2 reads FQNEAQ (reference sequence). V was cut by 4 bases and J by 8 bases, with 8 bases left in between. CDR3 bases: TGTGCCAGCAGCTCTGCAGGGGAAAAACTGTTTTTT. Amino acid sequence: CASSSAGEKLFF. Based on the CDR3 plus reference TRBV7-9 and TRBJ1-4, the full variable domain is DTGVSQNPRHKITKRGQNVTFRCDPISEHNRLYWYRQTLGQGPEFLTYFQNEAQLEKSRLLSDRFSAERPKGSFSTLEIQRTEQGDSAMYLCASSSAGEKLFFGSGTQLSVL.

The genes are TRBV7-9 and TRBJ1-2; TRBD1 might be the D (6 bases). The CDR3 is 13 residues long. Germline V lookup: CDR1 SEHNR, CDR2 FQNEAQ (reference sequence). Trimming took off 5 bases at V and 7 bases at J, with 14 bases between the two ends. The CDR3 spells CASSLQGTGGYTF. CDR3 DNA sequence: TGTGCCAGCAGCCTACAGGGTACGGGTGGCTACACCTTC. The whole variable domain, filled in from reference TRBV7-9 and TRBJ1-2, reads DTGVSQNPRHKITKRGQNVTFRCDPISEHNRLYWYRQTLGQGPEFLTYFQNEAQLEKSRLLSDRFSAERPKGSFSTLEIQRTEQGDSAMYLCASSLQGTGGYTFGSGTRLTVV.

This chain links TRBV27 with TRBJ2-6; TRBD1 might be the D (6 bases). V gave up 4 bases and J gave up 1 base, with 20 bases separating them. The germline V gene encodes CDR1 MNHEY and CDR2 SMNVEV (reference sequence). This CDR3 comprises 19 residues. The CDR3, as DNA: TGTGCCAGCAGTTCGTTTAGGGGGTCAGTTAGTTCTGGGGCCAACGTCCTGACTTTC. Translation gives CASSSFRGSVSSGANVLTF.

The chain is built from TRBV2 and TRBJ2-1; D is unresolved. V lost 6 bases and J 3 bases, leaving 9 bases between the germline ends. The CDR3 covers 13 residues. The germline V gene encodes CDR1 SNHLY and CDR2 FYNNEI. CDR3 protein: CASSLQDYNEQFF. DNA of the CDR3: TGTGCCAGCAGCTTGCAGGACTACAATGAGCAGTTCTTC.

This sequence joins TRBV6-2 or TRBV6-3 and TRBJ1-5; tentative D call: TRBD1 (5 bases). Trimming shortened V by 5 bases and J by 3 bases, and 14 bases separated the two germline ends. The CDR3 is 15 residues long. Per germline, CDR1 MNHEY and CDR2 SVGEGT. This CDR3 reads CASSASGLFNQPQHF. The CDR3, as DNA: TGTGCCAGCAGTGCTTCAGGGTTATTCAATCAGCCCCAGCATTTT.

V is TRBV19 and J is TRBJ1-5; 9 bases are shared with TRBD1. The CDR3 loop spans 16 amino acids. Germline values: CDR1 LNHDA, CDR2 SQIVND (reference sequence). The V segment lost 8 bases and the J segment 8 bases; nucleotides outside the gene matches: 16. CDR3 coding DNA: TGTGCCAGTGGGGCCACGGGACAGGGTAGGGGGGAGCCCCAGCATTTT. Protein sequence: CASGATGQGRGEPQHF.

This chain uses TRBV19 with TRBJ1-1; tentative D call: TRBD1 (5 bases). Germline-derived CDR1 and CDR2 are LNHDA and SQIVND (reference sequence). CDR3 length: 13 residues. Trimming shortened V by 6 bases and J by 3 bases, and 11 bases separated the two germline ends. DNA for the CDR3: TGTGCCAGTAGGAAATCGGGGGACACTGAAGCTTTCTTT. Its protein product is CASRKSGDTEAFF.

The V gene is TRBV10-1, the J gene TRBJ2-1, with 10 bases aligning to TRBD2. V lost 4 bases to trimming and J lost 2 bases; unmatched junction nucleotides: 2. Germline lookup yields CDR1 WNHNN and CDR2 SYGVQD (reference sequence). This CDR3 has 15 residues. The CDR3 loop is CASSGSGRAYNEQFF. As DNA, the CDR3 is TGCGCCAGCAGTGGGAGCGGGAGGGCCTACAATGAGCAGTTCTTC.

V usage is TRBV10-3 and J usage is TRBJ2-1; 8 bases fit TRBD2. The CDR3 has 16 residues. Germline CDR1 and CDR2: ENHRY and SYGVKD. The trim removed 6 bases at V and 2 bases at J, leaving 9 bases unmatched. The CDR3 DNA follows: TGTGCCATCAGAGCTGATAGCGGGACCCCCTACAATGAGCAGTTCTTC. This codes for CAIRADSGTPYNEQFF.

This rearrangement joins TRBV18 to TRBJ1-1; maybe TRBD1 (5 bases). Trimming left V 3 bases short and J 3 bases short, with 14 bases between. The CDR3 contains 15 residues. Germline CDR1 reads KGHSH; CDR2 reads LQKENI. CDR3 nucleotides: TGTGCCAGCTCACCCTTCCCAGGGCAGGACACTGAAGCTTTCTTT. This gives the protein CASSPFPGQDTEAFF. Together with reference TRBV18 and TRBJ1-1, the CDR3 gives the full variable domain: NAGVMQNPRHLVRRRGQEARLRCSPMKGHSHVYWYRQLPEEGLKFMVYLQKENIIDESGMPKERFSAEFPKEGPSILRIQQVVRGDSAAYFCASSPFPGQDTEAFFGQGTRLTVV.

This chain links TRBV13 with TRBJ2-3; TRBD1 agrees at 7 bases. This CDR3 has 15 amino acids. Germline CDR1 is PRHDT and CDR2 is FYEKMQ (reference sequence). The J segment lost 4 bases and the V segment lost 0 bases, leaving 4 bases of the junction unmatched. CDR3 nucleotide sequence: TGTGCCAGCAGCTTAGGTGCTCAGGGGGCAGATACGCAGTATTTT. This encodes CASSLGAQGADTQYF.

The chain carries TRBV7-2 and TRBJ1-5, with TRBD1 matching 7 bases. The junction had 4 bases not matched to a gene; V was cut back by 5 bases and J by 0 bases. Germline CDR1 reads SGHTA; CDR2 reads FQGNSA. The CDR3 is 15 residues long. The CDR3 bases are TGTGCCAGCAGCGGGGACAGCCATAGCAATCAGCCCCAGCATTTT. This translates into CASSGDSHSNQPQHF. Looking up the rest from reference TRBV7-2 and TRBJ1-5 gives the full variable domain: GAGVSQSPSNKVTEKGKDVELRCDPISGHTALYWYRQSLGQGLEFLIYFQGNSAPDKSGLPSDRFSAERTGGSVSTLTIQRTQQEDSAVYLCASSGDSHSNQPQHFGDGTRLSIL.

This clone occurred once. The V call is TRBV12-3 or TRBV12-4, the J call TRBJ2-5; D not certain. The CDR3 runs 11 residues. V was cut by 4 bases and J by 2 bases, with 2 bases left in between. The CDR3 reads CASSSQETQYF. CDR3 sequence (DNA): TGTGCCAGCAGTTCTCAAGAGACCCAGTACTTC.

The chain recombines TRBV27 with TRBJ2-1, with 9 bases aligning to TRBD1. The length of the CDR3 is 15 residues. Losses at the gene ends were 6 bases for V and 1 base for J; bases not matched to a gene: 4. Germline lookup yields CDR1 MNHEY and CDR2 SMNVEV (reference sequence). The DNA of the CDR3 is TGTGCCAGCAGCCTAGGACAGGGGTCCTACAATGAGCAGTTCTTC. As protein: CASSLGQGSYNEQFF.

The gene calls are TRBV3-1 (or the pseudogene TRBV3-2) and TRBJ2-7; 15 positions match TRBD2. Germline CDR1 reads LGHDT; CDR2 reads YNNKEL (reference sequence). The CDR3 is 17 residues long. The junction had 10 bases not matched to a gene; V was cut back by 4 bases and J by 6 bases. In nucleotides, the CDR3 is TGTGCCAGCAGCCCCTGGACTAGCGGGAGGGCCTCGGCCGAGCAGTACGTC. Its translation: CASSPWTSGRASAEQYV.

The chain links TRBV21-1 to TRBJ2-7; TRBD2, the D gene given by the table, was not confirmed from the DNA. TRBV21-1 counts as a pseudogene. This CDR3 contains 12 residues. CDR3 amino acids: CARGLITFEQYV. CDR3 sequence (DNA): TGTGCCAGAGGACTCATTACGTTCGAGCAGTACGTC.

The chain carries TRBV6-6 and TRBJ2-1; TRBD2 aligns across 9 bases. The germline gives CDR1 MNHNY, CDR2 SVGAGI (reference sequence). The V and J ends lost 5 bases and 3 bases, in that order; junction bases with no gene match: 11. The CDR3 sequence is 17 residues long. Here the CDR3 reads CASSPVVSSGGYNEQFF. The CDR3 coding sequence is TGTGCCAGCAGTCCAGTTGTAAGTAGCGGGGGCTACAATGAGCAGTTCTTC.

This clone was counted between two and nine times. This sample includes further DNA sequences coding for the same CDR3. The CDR3 spells CASSVAGAYNEQFF. The CDR3 DNA is TGTGCCAGCAGCGTAGCGGGAGCCTACAATGAGCAGTTCTTC. The chain has TRBV9 and TRBJ2-1; TRBD2 might be the D (6 bases). V lost 0 bases and J lost 2, with 6 bases in between. The CDR3 is 14 residues long. From germline, CDR1 is SGDLS and CDR2 YYNGEE.